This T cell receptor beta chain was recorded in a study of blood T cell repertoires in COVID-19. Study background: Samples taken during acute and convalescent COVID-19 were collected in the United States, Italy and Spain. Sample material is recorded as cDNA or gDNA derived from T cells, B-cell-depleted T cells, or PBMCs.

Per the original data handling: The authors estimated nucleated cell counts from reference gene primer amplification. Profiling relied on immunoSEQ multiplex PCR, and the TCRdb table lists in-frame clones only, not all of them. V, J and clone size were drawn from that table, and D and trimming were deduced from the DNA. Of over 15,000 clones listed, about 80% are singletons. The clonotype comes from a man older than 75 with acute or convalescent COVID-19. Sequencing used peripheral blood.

The CDR3 sequence: CASSSRWGGGKNEQFF. CDR3 DNA sequence: TGTGCCAGCAGCTCGAGGTGGGGGGGAGGTAAGAATGAGCAGTTCTTC. This rearrangement joins TRBV7-2 to TRBJ2-1; 7 bases line up with TRBD2. Germline V gene data show CDR1 as SGHTA and CDR2 as FQGNSA. The V gene end was trimmed by 4 bases and the J gene end by 7 bases; junction bases not matched to a gene: 13. The CDR3 is made up of 16 amino acids.